The 19 T cell receptor beta chains below were found in one sample sequenced in a study of shared clonotypes between healthy human individuals. TCRdb's table, derived via immunoSEQ multiplex PCR, lists solely in-frame clones and lacks some. The top ten clones hold 1.5% to 2% of a sample with around 700,000 clones, around 72% of them seen once. Sequenced sample: memory CD4+ T cells sorted from blood. The subset: CD45RA-negative fraction. These receptors all come from a woman younger than 45 in good health.

The chain joins TRBV25-1 to TRBJ2-6; no clear D. The V end lost 3 bases, the J end lost 4 bases, and 4 bases lay between the germline ends. CDR3 length equals 13 residues. CDR1 MGHDK and CDR2 SYGVNS come from the germline V gene. CDR3 loop: CASSEGGANVLTF. The CDR3 region has the DNA TGTGCCAGCAGTGAGGGCGGGGCCAACGTCCTGACTTTC.

This chain uses TRBV5-1 with TRBJ2-1, with 10 bases lining up with TRBD1. The CDR3 has 15 amino acids. V lost 5 bases, J lost 8 bases, and 10 bases stayed unmatched. Germline values: CDR1 SGHRS, CDR2 YFSETQ. The CDR3 region has the DNA TGCGCCAGCAGAACGTTAGGGACAGGGGTTTATGAGCAGTTCTTC. This translates into CASRTLGTGVYEQFF. Based on the CDR3 plus reference TRBV5-1 and TRBJ2-1, the full variable domain is KAGVTQTPRYLIKTRGQQVTLSCSPISGHRSVSWYQQTPGQGLQFLFEYFSETQRNKGNFPGRFSGRQFSNSRSEMNVSTLELGDSALYLCASRTLGTGVYEQFFGPGTRLTVL.

The genes are TRBV28 and TRBJ2-3, with D perhaps matching TRBD1 (6 bases). Per the germline V gene, CDR1 is MDHEN and CDR2 is SYDVKM. There are 15 residues in the CDR3. V lost 1 base and J lost 3, with 11 bases in between. CDR3 coding DNA: TGTGCCAGCAGTTTATTACAGGGAGAGACAGATACGCAGTATTTT. This codes for CASSLLQGETDTQYF.

The gene calls are TRBV6-5 and TRBJ2-1; 14 bases match TRBD2. Per germline, CDR1 MNHEY and CDR2 SVGAGI. The CDR3 runs 15 residues. V gave up 6 bases and J gave up 4 bases; unmatched junction bases: 2. CDR3 sequence (DNA): TGTGCCAGCAGCCGGACTAGCGGGAGGTACAATGAGCAGTTCTTC. Translating gives CASSRTSGRYNEQFF.

This clone was counted once. The CDR3 here is CASRSVNEQFF. The CDR3 nucleotides read TGTGCCAGCAGGTCGGTTAATGAGCAGTTCTTC. The chain has TRBV2 and TRBJ2-1; D not certain. Trimming pared 6 bases from V and 7 bases from J, leaving 7 bases between. Germline CDR1 and CDR2: SNHLY and FYNNEI. The CDR3 has 11 residues.

A single count supports this clone. V gene TRBV6-1 combines with J gene TRBJ2-5, with TRBD1 matching 8 bases. The germline CDR1 and CDR2 sequences are MNHNS and SASEGT. This CDR3 has 12 amino acids. Trimming took 8 bases from V and 7 from J; bases not matched to a gene: 6. CDR3 in DNA: TGTGCCAGCTCTTCGGACAGGGTGACCCAGTACTTC. It specifies CASSSDRVTQYF.

The CDR3 loop reads CASSHSDRLNYGYTF. DNA for the CDR3: TGTGCCAGCAGCCACTCGGACAGGCTTAACTATGGCTACACCTTC. The chain joins TRBV16 to TRBJ1-2; 7 bases are a match to TRBD1. This CDR3 spans 15 amino acids. Germline trimming cut 3 bases from V and 1 base from J; bases unmatched to any gene: 5. Germline CDR1 reads KGHSY; CDR2 reads FQNENV.

A remark on this clone: Other DNA sequences in this sample translate to the same CDR3. The V and J genes are TRBV7-2 and TRBJ1-5, with D possibly being TRBD1 (5 bases). Trimming removed 2 bases from V and 5 bases from J, with 7 bases in between. The CDR3 contains 13 residues. The germline V gene encodes CDR1 SGHTA and CDR2 FQGNSA. The CDR3 here is CASSLQGDQPQHF. CDR3 nucleotide sequence: TGTGCCAGCAGCTTACAGGGCGATCAGCCCCAGCATTTT.

In this sample, this clone turned up many times. This chain connects TRBV5-4 to TRBJ1-4; perhaps TRBD1 as D (5 bases). V lost 6 bases and J 8 bases, leaving 11 bases between the germline ends. This CDR3 is built from 12 residues. Per germline, CDR1 SGHNT and CDR2 YYREEE (reference sequence). The CDR3 spells CASKGEGEKLFF. As DNA, the CDR3 is TGTGCCAGCAAGGGTGAGGGGGAAAAACTGTTTTTT.

Comment on this clone: This sample includes further DNA sequences coding for the same CDR3. The gene calls are TRBV4-2 and TRBJ2-7, with TRBD2 matching 7 bases. CDR3 length: 14 amino acids. The trim removed 1 base at V and 4 bases at J, leaving 4 bases unmatched. Germline loops: CDR1 LGHNA, CDR2 YNFKEQ. CDR3 protein: CASSQAGGPYEQYF. DNA for the CDR3: TGTGCCAGCAGCCAAGCGGGAGGACCTTACGAGCAGTACTTC.

The chain uses TRBV18 and TRBJ2-7, with 8 bases matching TRBD2. Germline CDR1 reads KGHSH; CDR2 reads LQKENI. Trimming at V came to 2 bases and at J to 2 bases, leaving 17 bases not matched to a gene. The CDR3 consists of 19 residues. The CDR3 reads CASSPRGFSWREAPYEQYF. The CDR3 nucleotides read TGTGCCAGCTCACCAAGAGGTTTTTCGTGGCGGGAGGCACCCTACGAGCAGTACTTC.

Details on this clone: Other DNA sequences within the sample encode an identical CDR3. This rearrangement joins TRBV28 to TRBJ1-1; D unclear. The CDR3 sequence is 13 residues long. Trimming removed 5 bases from V and 7 bases from J, with 14 bases in between. Germline V CDR1 and CDR2: MDHEN, SYDVKM. CDR3 coding DNA: TGTGCCAGCAGTCCCCCAGGACTATTTGAAGCTTTCTTT. Its translation: CASSPPGLFEAFF.

To note about this clone: Just one base apart from a much larger clone, this may be a read error. The sample carries other DNA sequences with the same CDR3. V is TRBV6-5 and J is TRBJ1-2, with D possibly TRBD1 on 5 matching bases. Germline V gene sequence: CDR1 MNHEY, CDR2 SVGAGI. The CDR3 contains 14 residues. The V gene lost 2 bases and the J gene lost 4 bases, with 11 bases spanning the gap. The CDR3 protein is CASSYGGVSYGYTF. Written as DNA, the CDR3 is TGTGCCAGCAGTTACGGGGGAGTAAGCTATGGCTACACCTTC.

This clone was recorded a few times. The rearrangement uses TRBV28 and TRBJ2-2, with D possibly called TRBD1 or TRBD2 (6 bases each). The CDR3 covers 15 residues. CDR1 and CDR2 (germline): MDHEN, SYDVKM. The V gene lost 5 bases and the J gene lost 4 bases, with 14 bases spanning the gap. The CDR3 nucleotides read TGTGCCAGCAGTGCGGGACACACTCCCACCGGGGAGCTGTTTTTT. This codes for CASSAGHTPTGELFF.

The genes are TRBV28 and TRBJ2-7; a weak D match, TRBD2 (6 bases). The germline CDR1 and CDR2 sequences are MDHEN and SYDVKM. The CDR3 totals 15 residues. The V end lost 6 bases, the J end lost 3 bases, and 18 bases lay between the germline ends. The CDR3 loop is CASSRPGSGLYEQYF. In DNA, the CDR3 is TGTGCCAGCAGCCGCCCCGGGAGCGGACTCTACGAGCAGTACTTC.

V usage is TRBV6-1 and J usage is TRBJ1-2; TRBD1 is a possible D gene (5 bases). This CDR3 spans 15 amino acids. Germline assignment: CDR1 MNHNS and CDR2 SASEGT. The ends were cut back, 2 bases at V and 3 bases at J, with 13 bases in the middle. This CDR3 is CASSESTGGYYGYTF. The CDR3 nucleotides are TGTGCCAGCAGTGAATCGACGGGGGGTTACTATGGCTACACCTTC.

This chain connects TRBV18 to TRBJ2-3; 7 bases match TRBD2. The V gene's germline CDR1 is KGHSH and CDR2 LQKENI. The CDR3 covers 16 residues. V trimming: 3 bases; J trimming: 1 base; junction bases outside the gene matches: 7. CDR3 in DNA: TGTGCCAGCTCACCGCCGACTAGCAGCGGCACAGATACGCAGTATTTT. Amino acid sequence: CASSPPTSSGTDTQYF.

CDR3 DNA sequence: TGTGCCAGCAGCTTCGGGAGGGAAGAGACCCAGTACTTC. Amino acids: CASSFGREETQYF. The chain links TRBV7-8 to TRBJ2-5; 8 bases align to TRBD2. This CDR3 spans 13 amino acids. Germline V gene lookup returns CDR1 SGHVS and CDR2 FQNEAQ. V gave up 3 bases and J gave up 3 bases; unmatched junction bases: 0.

The V and J genes are TRBV2 and TRBJ2-1; D is ambiguous. This CDR3 comprises 10 residues. CDR1 is SNHLY, CDR2 FYNNEI, per germline. Trimming pared 8 bases from V and 8 bases from J, leaving 7 bases between. As DNA, the CDR3 is TGTGCCAGCTCGCGTGATGAGCAGTTCTTC. The encoded protein is CASSRDEQFF.